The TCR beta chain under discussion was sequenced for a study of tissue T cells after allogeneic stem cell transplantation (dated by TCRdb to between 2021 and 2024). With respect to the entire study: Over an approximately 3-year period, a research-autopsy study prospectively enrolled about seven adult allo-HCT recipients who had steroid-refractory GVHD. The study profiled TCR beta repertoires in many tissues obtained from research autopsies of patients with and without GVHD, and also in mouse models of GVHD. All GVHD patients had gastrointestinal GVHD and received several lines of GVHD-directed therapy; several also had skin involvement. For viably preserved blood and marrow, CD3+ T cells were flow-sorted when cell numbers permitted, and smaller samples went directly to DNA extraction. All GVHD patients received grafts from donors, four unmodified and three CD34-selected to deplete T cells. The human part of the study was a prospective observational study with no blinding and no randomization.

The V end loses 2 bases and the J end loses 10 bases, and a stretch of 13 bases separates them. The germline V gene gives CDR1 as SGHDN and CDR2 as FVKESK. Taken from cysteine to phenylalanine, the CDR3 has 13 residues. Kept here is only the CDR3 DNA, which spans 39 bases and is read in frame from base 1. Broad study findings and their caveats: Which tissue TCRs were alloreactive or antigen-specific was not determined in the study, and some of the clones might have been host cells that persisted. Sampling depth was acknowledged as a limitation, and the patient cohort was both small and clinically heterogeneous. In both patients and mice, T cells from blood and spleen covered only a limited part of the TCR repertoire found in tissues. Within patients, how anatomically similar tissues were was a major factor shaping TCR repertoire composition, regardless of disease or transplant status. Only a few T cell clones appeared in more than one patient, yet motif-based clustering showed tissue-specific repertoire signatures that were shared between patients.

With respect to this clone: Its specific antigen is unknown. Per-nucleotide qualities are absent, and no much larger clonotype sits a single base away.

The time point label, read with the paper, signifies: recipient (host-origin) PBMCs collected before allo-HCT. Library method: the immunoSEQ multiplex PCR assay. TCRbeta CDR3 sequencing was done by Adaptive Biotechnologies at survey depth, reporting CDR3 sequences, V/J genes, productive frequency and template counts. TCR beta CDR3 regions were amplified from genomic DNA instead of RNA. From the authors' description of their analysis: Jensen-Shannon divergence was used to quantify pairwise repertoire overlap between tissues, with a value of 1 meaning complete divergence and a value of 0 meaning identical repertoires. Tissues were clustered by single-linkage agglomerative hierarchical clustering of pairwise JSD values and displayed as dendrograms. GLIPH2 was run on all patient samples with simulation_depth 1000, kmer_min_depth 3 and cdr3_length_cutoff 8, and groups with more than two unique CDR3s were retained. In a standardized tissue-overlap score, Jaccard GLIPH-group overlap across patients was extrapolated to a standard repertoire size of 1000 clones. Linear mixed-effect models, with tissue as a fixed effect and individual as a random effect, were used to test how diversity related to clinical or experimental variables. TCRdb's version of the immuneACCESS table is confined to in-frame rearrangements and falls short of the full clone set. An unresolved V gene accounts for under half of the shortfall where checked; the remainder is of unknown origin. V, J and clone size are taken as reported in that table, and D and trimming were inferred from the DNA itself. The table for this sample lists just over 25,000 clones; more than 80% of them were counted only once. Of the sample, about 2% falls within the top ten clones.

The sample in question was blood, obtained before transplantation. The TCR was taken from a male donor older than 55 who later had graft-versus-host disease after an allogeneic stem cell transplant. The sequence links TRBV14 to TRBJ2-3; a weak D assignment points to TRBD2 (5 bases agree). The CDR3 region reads CASSQFLLAAQYF. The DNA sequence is TGTGCCAGCAGCCAATTTCTGCTAGCCGCGCAGTATTTT.